The 4 T cell receptor beta chains below come from one sample, sequenced in a study of cytomegalovirus exposure and HLA in healthy donors. PCR involved 60 Vbeta and 13 Jbeta primers. Repertoires were generated with immunoSEQ multiplex PCR, while TCRdb's copy carries only in-frame clones and drops some. The table has about 93,000 clones, just over 75% seen once. The material sequenced was PBMCs. The source of these receptors is a man aged 25-45 years in good health and CMV-seronegative.

V and J are TRBV19 and TRBJ2-6, with D maybe TRBD2 (5 bases). Germline assignment: CDR1 LNHDA and CDR2 SQIVND (reference sequence). The germline V and J ends were trimmed by 5 bases and 0 bases, with 14 bases remaining between them. This CDR3 is built from 17 residues. The CDR3 coding sequence is TGTGCCAGTAGTCCCCGGCCCCGGGACTCTGGGGCCAACGTCCTGACTTTC. Its translation: CASSPRPRDSGANVLTF.

This chain uses TRBV11-3 with TRBJ1-5, with 7 bases aligning to TRBD1. There are 14 residues in the CDR3. CDR1 and CDR2 from the germline V gene are SGHNT and YENEEA. V lost 2 bases, J lost 2 bases, and 0 bases stayed unmatched. Here the CDR3 DNA reads TGTGCCAGCAGCTTACAGGGGGGCAATCAGCCCCAGCATTTT. This translates into CASSLQGGNQPQHF.

The chain has TRBV18 and TRBJ2-7; 9 bases match TRBD1. The germline V gene has CDR1 KGHSH and CDR2 LQKENI. The CDR3 has 14 amino acids. V trimming: 3 bases; J trimming: 2 bases; junction bases outside the gene matches: 2. Here the CDR3 reads CASSPGQGTYEQYF. The CDR3 DNA follows: TGTGCCAGCTCACCCGGACAGGGGACCTACGAGCAGTACTTC.

V gene TRBV7-9 combines with J gene TRBJ1-2, with D perhaps TRBD1 (6 bases). Germline V gene lookup returns CDR1 SEHNR and CDR2 FQNEAQ (reference sequence). The V end lost 5 bases, the J end lost 4 bases, and 11 bases lay between the germline ends. CDR3 length equals 13 residues. Written as DNA, the CDR3 is TGTGCCAGCAGCGGGGGACATAGCTATGGCTACACCTTC. It translates to CASSGGHSYGYTF.